The next 14 T cell receptor beta chains were all read from a single sample in a study of molecular identifiers for immune sequencing clone quantification. TCRdb ran MiXCR on the PCR reads and lists one entry per CDR3 protein. Of hundreds of thousands of distinct CDR3 sequences in the sample, around 25% were seen once. The sequenced material came from naive CD8+ T cells from blood, with Jurkat cell RNA spiked in. The subset is: FACS-sorted CD8+CD4-CCR7+CD45RA+ naive T cells. Receptor source: a human donor in good health. Some libraries in this study had Jurkat cell RNA spiked in.

The chain recombines TRBV7-8 with TRBJ2-7, with TRBD1 identical over 7 bases. Germline-derived CDR1 and CDR2 are SGHVS and FQNEAQ. The V and J ends lost 4 bases and 6 bases, in that order; junction bases with no gene match: 12. The CDR3 totals 15 residues. Here the CDR3 DNA reads TGTGCCAGCAGCTCGCCCCCGGGACAGTCGGTCGAGCAGTACTTC. Translated, it gives CASSSPPGQSVEQYF.

Only a few counts were recorded for this clonotype. This rearrangement joins TRBV6-1 to TRBJ2-1, with a tentative D call TRBD2 (6 bases). Looked up from germline, CDR1 is MNHNS and CDR2 is SASEGT. Trimming shortened V by 3 bases and J by 4 bases, and 22 bases separated the two germline ends. The CDR3 consists of 18 residues. The CDR3 nucleotides are TGTGCCAGCAGTGACGACCCTAGCGTCCTAGTCGGATACAATGAGCAGTTCTTC. Amino acids: CASSDDPSVLVGYNEQFF.

This clonotype was seen a few times. The V and J genes are TRBV2 and TRBJ1-5; 7 bases map to TRBD1. Unmatched junction bases numbered 4, after V lost 7 bases and J lost 4 bases. CDR3 length equals 13 residues. From germline, CDR1 is SNHLY and CDR2 FYNNEI. The CDR3 loop reads CASNGQVNQPQHF. The DNA for the CDR3 is TGTGCCAGCAACGGACAGGTGAATCAGCCCCAGCATTTT.

Comments on this clonotype: A much larger clone sits a single nucleotide away, making a read error possible. The V call is TRBV5-6, the J call TRBJ1-5; no clear D. The CDR3 runs to 16 residues. V gave up 4 bases and J gave up 0 bases, with 14 bases separating them. Germline CDR1 reads SGHDT; CDR2 reads YYEEEE. In nucleotides, the CDR3 is TGTGCCAGCAGCGCCCCAGGAGTCGATAGCAATCAGCCCCAGCATTTT. Its protein product is CASSAPGVDSNQPQHF.

The rearrangement uses TRBV27 and TRBJ2-7; the D gene could be TRBD1 or TRBD2 (5 bases each). The CDR3 spans 16 residues. Germline assignment: CDR1 MNHEY and CDR2 SMNVEV (reference sequence). V was pared by 1 base and J by 2 bases, with 15 bases between. CDR3 sequence reads: CASSLFGSGATYEQYF. The CDR3 coding sequence is TGTGCCAGCAGTTTATTTGGCTCCGGGGCAACCTACGAGCAGTACTTC.

V usage is TRBV4-3 and J usage is TRBJ2-7; TRBD2 is a possible D gene (5 bases). With 0 bases removed from V and 3 bases from J, the gap between germline ends came to 12 bases. This CDR3 contains 15 residues. Germline assignment: CDR1 LGHNA and CDR2 YSLEER. CDR3 region: CASSQESGFNYEQYF. CDR3 nucleotides: TGCGCCAGCAGCCAAGAATCGGGGTTTAACTACGAGCAGTACTTC.

This clonotype was seen a handful of times. The V gene is TRBV27, the J gene TRBJ1-2, with a possible D match to TRBD1 (6 bases). The CDR3 loop spans 14 amino acids. Trimming left V 0 bases short and J 2 bases short, with 7 bases between. Germline CDR1 is MNHEY and CDR2 is SMNVEV (reference sequence). As DNA, the CDR3 is TGTGCCAGCAGTTTATCAACAGGGAACTATGGCTACACCTTC. This codes for CASSLSTGNYGYTF.

Only a few counts were recorded for this clonotype. The chain uses TRBV7-6 and TRBJ2-1; TRBD1 matches 7 bases. The CDR3 has 16 residues. The V and J ends lost 5 bases and 3 bases, in that order; junction bases with no gene match: 10. In germline, CDR1 is SGHVS, CDR2 FNYEAQ. The CDR3 DNA sequence: TGTGCCAGCAGCCCGATAGGGACAGATCACTACAATGAGCAGTTCTTC. This translates into CASSPIGTDHYNEQFF.

The chain links TRBV4-3 to TRBJ1-5; tentatively, D is TRBD1 (5 bases). Trimming took off 0 bases at V and 3 bases at J, with 15 bases between the two ends. Germline CDR1 and CDR2: LGHNA and YSLEER. The CDR3 is 17 residues long. The CDR3 here is CASSQDRGGQNNQPQHF. The CDR3 coding sequence is TGCGCCAGCAGCCAAGATAGGGGTGGGCAGAACAATCAGCCCCAGCATTTT.

In regard to this clonotype: A much larger clone is a single base away; this may be a read error. The chain links TRBV7-9 to TRBJ1-1; 7 bases agree with TRBD1. Germline V CDR1 and CDR2: SEHNR, FQNEAQ (reference sequence). The length of the CDR3 is 16 residues. CDR3 sequence reads: CASSLACRGLNTEAFF. DNA for the CDR3: TGTGCCAGCAGCCTAGCGTGCAGGGGGTTAAACACTGAAGCTTTCTTT.

This clonotype was found a few times. This chain uses TRBV7-6 with TRBJ2-1; 11 bases are a match to TRBD2. Looked up from germline, CDR1 is SGHVS and CDR2 is FNYEAQ. The CDR3 has 17 amino acids. J was trimmed by 4 bases and V by 5 bases; bases with no gene match: 10. The CDR3 region has the DNA TGTGCCAGCAGCCCCTCAATCACTAGCGGGGGTTACAATGAGCAGTTCTTC. Its translation: CASSPSITSGGYNEQFF.

This clonotype occurred a few times. The chain links TRBV7-2 to TRBJ1-1; D unclear. The V end lost 7 bases, the J end lost 4 bases, and 16 bases lay between the germline ends. Germline V lookup: CDR1 SGHTA, CDR2 FQGNSA. The CDR3 runs 14 residues. The CDR3 is CASNSEGWITEAFF. CDR3 DNA: TGTGCCAGCAACAGCGAGGGTTGGATCACTGAAGCTTTCTTT.

This clonotype was seen ten or more times. V and J are TRBV7-8 and TRBJ1-1, with 9 nucleotides matching TRBD1. This CDR3 is 14 amino acids long. Germline loops: CDR1 SGHVS, CDR2 FQNEAQ. Trimming at V came to 5 bases and at J to 4 bases, leaving 5 bases not matched to a gene. Here the CDR3 reads CASSTRQGGTEAFF. The CDR3 DNA reads TGTGCCAGCAGCACTAGACAGGGGGGCACTGAAGCTTTCTTT.

In its sample, this clonotype was seen many times. CDR3 sequence reads: CASSQETGTLNTEAFF. Here the CDR3 DNA reads TGTGCCAGCAGCCAAGAGACAGGGACTCTGAACACTGAAGCTTTCTTT. The chain couples TRBV4-2 to TRBJ1-1, with TRBD1 identical over 7 bases. Germline loops: CDR1 LGHNA, CDR2 YNFKEQ. This CDR3 spans 16 amino acids. With V trimmed by 0 bases and J by 0 bases, 4 bases remained unmatched.